This T cell receptor (beta chain) was profiled in a study of post-analysis software for immune sequencing data. Study outcomes and limitations: Controls had lower frequencies than patients of about 5 TRBV segments, which included TRBV5-6, TRBV5-1 and TRBV20-1.

In regard to this clonotype: Its antigen is undetermined.

J was trimmed by 2 bases and V by 3 bases; bases with no gene match: 4. In germline, CDR1 is SNHLY, CDR2 FYNNEI. This CDR3 is built from 15 residues. Libraries were made from TCR beta cDNA, and they carried unique molecular identifiers. TCRdb independently ran MiXCR on the PCR reads; one entry per CDR3 protein. The repertoire includes 820,000 or so distinct CDR3 sequences, approximately 53% of them detected once, and 4.6% sits in the top ten. The sample was blood. The origin of this receptor is a girl between 10 and 17 years old with multiple sclerosis. The chain combines TRBV2 with TRBJ2-7; 10 bases are a match to TRBD1. The CDR3 DNA reads TGTGCCAGCAGTGAGACAGGGGGCCTCCCCTACGAGCAGTACTTC. Amino acids: CASSETGGLPYEQYF.